This TCR beta chain was identified during a study of somatic mutations in cytotoxic T cells in rheumatoid arthritis. Overall study findings and caveats: Nobody adjusted the slight TRBV07 underrepresentation in rheumatoid arthritis patients for multiple comparisons.

Profiling relied on immunoSEQ multiplex PCR, and the TCRdb table lists in-frame clones only, not all of them. Counted here are 15,000 to 20,000 clones, approximately 80% occurring once; the ten biggest clones make up roughly 11%. Germline V gives CDR1 MGHRA, CDR2 YSYEKL. The CDR3 totals 16 residues. Trimming took 3 bases from V and 7 from J; bases not matched to a gene: 10. Notes on this clone: Its antigen is currently unknown.

The sample taken for sequencing was CD8+ T cells sorted from blood. The chain is built from TRBV4-1 and TRBJ2-1; TRBD1 aligns across 9 bases. The origin of this receptor is a man between 18 and 29 years old with rheumatoid arthritis. In DNA form, the CDR3 reads TGCGCCAGCAGCCAGGTTTACCGGGACAGGGATAATGAGCAGTTCTTC. It encodes CASSQVYRDRDNEQFF.